This is a list of T cell receptor beta chains from one sample in a study of shared clonotypes between healthy human individuals. TCRdb keeps only in-frame clones here, not all; method: immunoSEQ multiplex PCR. The sample shows over a million clones, roughly 97% of them seen only once. Sequenced: naive CD4+ T cells sorted from blood. Source of these receptors: a man aged 25-45 years in good health. Both conserved end residues are part of each CDR3. The D gene is left open where the match is weak. Clone size is stated in some rows and not others, as once, few, many or a class when expanded.

TRBD2,TRBV9,.,TRBJ2-1,TGTGCCAGCAGCGTAGCGAGCGGGAGTGGTTCCTACAATGAGCAGTTCTTC,CASSVASGSGSYNEQFF
TRBD1,TRBV6-5,.,TRBJ2-3,TGTGCCAGTCTCCCTCCGGGACAGGGGTGGGATACGCAGTATTTT,CASLPPGQGWDTQYF
TRBD1,TRBV5-5,.,TRBJ2-1,TGTGCCAGCATCCCATCTTGGAACAGGGGCCAAACCTCCTACAATGAGCAGTTCTTC,CASIPSWNRGQTSYNEQFF
.,TRBV20-1,.,TRBJ1-2,TGCAGTCCAGGTGGTGGCTACACCTTC,CSPGGGYTF
TRBD1,TRBV2,once,TRBJ2-3,TGTGCCAGCAGTGAGCAGGGGGTAGGAGTTGATACGCAGTATTTT,CASSEQGVGVDTQYF
TRBD1,TRBV9,.,TRBJ1-2,TGTGCCAGCAGCTCCGCCCGGGACAGCATTTATGGCTACACCTTC,CASSSARDSIYGYTF
.,TRBV27,.,TRBJ2-3,TGTGCCAGCAGTTGGGGCGGTACGCAGTATTTT,CASSWGGTQYF
.,TRBV6-6,.,TRBJ2-4,TGTGCCAGCAGTTACCGAAGTGACAGGGCCAAAAACATTCAGTACTTC,CASSYRSDRAKNIQYF
.,TRBV10-2,.,TRBJ1-2,TGCGCCAGCACCGATCGGACGGATGGCTACACCTTC,CASTDRTDGYTF
.,TRBV10-1,.,TRBJ1-1,TGCGCCAGCAGTGCGAAGGGTTCGCGATACACTGAAGCTTTCTTT,CASSAKGSRYTEAFF
TRBD1,TRBV6-5,.,TRBJ1-2,TGTGCCAGCAGTCCGGACAGGGGGTTTGGCTACACCTTC,CASSPDRGFGYTF
.,TRBV6-4,.,TRBJ2-2,TGTGCCAGCAGTGATGGATTACACACCGGGGAGCTGTTTTTT,CASSDGLHTGELFF
.,TRBV7-9,.,TRBJ2-7,TGTGCCAGCAGCTTAACGGGAGTCTACGAGCAGTACTTC,CASSLTGVYEQYF
.,TRBV11-3,.,TRBJ2-1,TGTGCCAGCAGCCAAACAGGGCCCAATGAGCAGTTCTTC,CASSQTGPNEQFF
.,TRBV28,.,TRBJ2-7,TGTGCCAGCAGCTTAGCCGGGCTGGACCCCCGCCTGGCCGAGCAGTACTTC,CASSLAGLDPRLAEQYF
.,TRBV5-1,.,TRBJ2-7,TGCGCCAGCAGCTTGACCCCGGGGGACGAGCAGTACTTC,CASSLTPGDEQYF
.,TRBV14,.,TRBJ1-3,TGTGCCAGCAGCCCTTCCATCATCGCTCGTCCGGGCACCATATATTTT,CASSPSIIARPGTIYF
TRBD1,TRBV18,.,TRBJ1-5,TGTGCCAGCTCCGCCATTGGACAGGGGAATTTTGGCAATCAGCCCCAGCATTTT,CASSAIGQGNFGNQPQHF
TRBD1,TRBV2,.,TRBJ2-7,TGTGCCAGCACTTGGACAGGCTCCTACGAGCAGTACTTC,CASTWTGSYEQYF
.,TRBV5-1,.,TRBJ2-3,TGCGCCAGCACCCTTGGGGGCCAGGATACGCAGTATTTT,CASTLGGQDTQYF
.,TRBV6-6,.,TRBJ2-1,TGTGCCAGCAGTTACCAGAGGGGGGGTTACAATGAGCAGTTCTTC,CASSYQRGGYNEQFF
TRBD2,TRBV9,.,TRBJ2-1,TGTGCCAGCAGCGTAGGTGGGCTAGCGGGAGACAATGAGCAGTTCTTC,CASSVGGLAGDNEQFF
TRBD2,TRBV5-4,once,TRBJ2-1,TGTGCCAGCGGTCACGGGACTAGCGGGAGGGGCTCCTACAATGAGCAGTTCTTC,CASGHGTSGRGSYNEQFF
.,TRBV6-1,.,TRBJ2-3,TGTGCCAGCAGCGGGGACTGGGGGGGCACAGATACGCAGTATTTT,CASSGDWGGTDTQYF
TRBD1,TRBV6-6,.,TRBJ2-7,TGTGCCAGCAGCGAGAACAGGGGGCACGAGCAGTACTTC,CASSENRGHEQYF
.,TRBV6-1,.,TRBJ2-3,TGTGCCAGCGGGGCTACGGGGGCCCGCACAGATACGCAGTATTTT,CASGATGARTDTQYF
.,TRBV5-1,.,TRBJ2-5,TGCGCCAGCGCTTCTAGAGCAACGGAGACCCAGTACTTC,CASASRATETQYF
.,TRBV21-1,.,TRBJ1-3,TGTGCCAGCAGCAAAGAGGTCTATATACAGGGAGGTGACCTTCCTGGAAACACCATATATTTT,CASSKEVYIQGGDLPGNTIYF